This entry features one T cell receptor beta chain sequence. Its antigen remains unidentified. Measured with immunoSEQ multiplex PCR; TCRdb has only the in-frame clones, and not every one. The table includes tens of thousands of clones, roughly 76% detected once. This entry belongs to a study of vaccination effects on CD4 cells after COVID-19. Across the study: Post-vaccine sampling occurred a median 72 days after the second dose.

General observations from the study: Clones induced by infection and by vaccine showed marked clonal contraction late after vaccination.

V shed 5 bases and J 5 bases; nucleotides not matched to a gene: 5. This CDR3 spans 14 amino acids. Germline CDR1 and CDR2: LNHDA and SQIVND (reference sequence). Before any sequencing was done, the ViraFEST assay used viral peptide pools to expand antigen-specific CD4+ T cells. Following a roughly eleven-day culture, CD4+ T cells were purified. The cohort was immunized with two doses of either the BNT162b2 or mRNA-1273 vaccine. Testing of the vaccine recipients showed negative nucleocapsid antibodies and no prior SARS-CoV-2 infection. With approximately 9.2 ug/ml peptides and roughly 11 IU/ml IL-2, fewer than 2.5 million PBMC per well were cultured.

The sample consisted of CD4+ T cells from PBMCs cultured with HCoV-229E spike peptides, taken after COVID-19 vaccination. This TCR was sampled from a human donor who received a COVID-19 vaccine. The genes are TRBV19 and TRBJ2-7, with TRBD2 identical over 11 bases. The CDR3 loop is CASSPTSGSDEQYF. DNA for the CDR3: TGTGCCAGTAGTCCTACTAGCGGGAGCGACGAGCAGTACTTC.